These 17 T cell receptor beta chains were all obtained from the same sample, sequenced in a study of blood T cells in healthy people across ages. The second PCR ran about 6 to 11 cycles with a sample-barcoded 5' primer and J-beta primers. TCRdb ran MiXCR on the 5' RACE reads and lists one entry per CDR3 protein. This sample carries around 500,000 distinct CDR3 sequences, roughly 43% of them seen once, and the ten largest clones take roughly 25%. Specimen: blood. The receptors were gathered from a man older than 75 in good health.

This sequence joins TRBV15 and TRBJ2-1; 11 positions match TRBD2. Losses at the gene ends were 5 bases for V and 3 bases for J; bases not matched to a gene: 3. Per germline, CDR1 LNHNV and CDR2 YYDKDF (reference sequence). The CDR3 runs to 15 residues. The CDR3 DNA sequence: TGTGCCACCAGCCGTAGCGGGGGGGACTACAATGAGCAGTTCTTC. Its protein is CATSRSGGDYNEQFF.

Note on this clonotype: One junction end disagrees with the germline gene, perhaps due to a read error. The chain combines TRBV7-2 with TRBJ2-7; either TRBD1 or TRBD2 may supply D (5 bases each). The CDR3 sequence is 13 residues long. CDR1 is SGHTA, CDR2 FQGNSA, per germline. The CDR3 region is CANSLWDPYEQYF. CDR3 nucleotides: TGTGCCAACAGCTTATGGGACCCCTACGAGCAGTACTTC.

This clonotype was detected only a few times. The rearrangement joins TRBV2 to TRBJ2-6; D may be TRBD1 (6 bases). V dropped 8 bases and J dropped 1 base, with 12 bases sitting between them. Germline V gives CDR1 SNHLY, CDR2 FYNNEI. The CDR3 runs to 15 residues. CDR3 region: CASYIGGSGANVLTF. Written as DNA, the CDR3 is TGTGCCAGCTACATAGGGGGATCTGGGGCCAACGTCCTGACTTTC.

The rearrangement uses TRBV4-3 and TRBJ2-1, with D possibly being TRBD1 or TRBD2 (5 bases each). V lost 4 bases, J lost 7 bases, and 17 bases lay in between. Germline V lookup: CDR1 LGHNA, CDR2 YSLEER. CDR3 length: 15 amino acids. The CDR3 bases are TGCGCCAGCAGCCTAGTACGAGGGGCTGGAAATGAGCAGTTCTTC. This encodes CASSLVRGAGNEQFF.

The genes are TRBV9 and TRBJ2-3, with D possibly called TRBD1 or TRBD2 (7 bases each). Germline V gene lookup returns CDR1 SGDLS and CDR2 YYNGEE. CDR3 length: 14 residues. The ends were cut back, 1 base at V and 5 bases at J, with 11 bases in the middle. The CDR3 bases are TGTGCCAGCAGCGTACAGGGGGAGGGAGATACGCAGTATTTT. Translating gives CASSVQGEGDTQYF. The full variable domain, in which reference TRBV9 and TRBJ2-3 provide the parts outside the CDR3, is DSGVTQTPKHLITATGQRVTLRCSPRSGDLSVYWYQQSLDQGLQFLIQYYNGEERAKGNILERFSAQQFPDLHSELNLSSLELGDSALYFCASSVQGEGDTQYFGPGTRLTVL.

The chain uses TRBV24-1 and TRBJ2-6; 7 nucleotides line up with TRBD1. Germline V gene data show CDR1 as KGHDR and CDR2 as SFDVKD. The CDR3 has 16 amino acids. V gave up 5 bases and J gave up 3 bases; unmatched junction bases: 6. CDR3 sequence reads: CATSVPDRRGANVLTF. CDR3 nucleotide sequence: TGTGCCACCAGTGTCCCGGACAGGCGTGGGGCCAACGTCCTGACTTTC.

The V call is TRBV2, the J call TRBJ1-1; D is unresolved. The V gene lost 8 bases and the J gene lost 1 base, with 14 bases spanning the gap. The CDR3 sequence is 14 residues long. Germline CDR1 SNHLY, CDR2 FYNNEI. The CDR3 DNA reads as TGTGCCAGCGGAAGACCAATCGGGAACACTGAAGCTTTCTTT. This sequence encodes CASGRPIGNTEAFF.

The gene calls are TRBV20-1 and TRBJ2-2; 8 bases agree with TRBD2. V was clipped by 3 bases and J by 7 bases; unmatched bases: 7. Germline lookup yields CDR1 DFQATT and CDR2 SNEGSKA (reference sequence). The length of the CDR3 is 14 residues. The CDR3 DNA follows: TGCAGTGCTAGCGGGACTAGTATTGACGGGGAGCTGTTTTTT. Translation gives CSASGTSIDGELFF.

V is TRBV6-2 or TRBV6-3 and J is TRBJ2-5; 8 bases line up with TRBD1. The length of the CDR3 is 15 residues. V was clipped by 5 bases and J by 2 bases; unmatched bases: 7. CDR1 MNHEY and CDR2 SVGEGT come from the germline V gene. CDR3 amino acids: CASSTGDRRQETQYF. CDR3 coding DNA: TGTGCCAGCAGTACCGGGGACAGGCGACAAGAGACCCAGTACTTC.

The chain carries TRBV25-1 and TRBJ2-6, with D perhaps matching TRBD1 (6 bases). The germline gives CDR1 MGHDK, CDR2 SYGVNS. The CDR3 extends over 15 amino acids. The ends were cut back, 2 bases at V and 4 bases at J, with 9 bases in the middle. CDR3 in DNA: TGTGCCAGCAGTGAACACAGGGCCGGGGCCAACGTCCTGACTTTC. Protein product: CASSEHRAGANVLTF.

This clonotype was seen more than once but under ten times. CDR3 in DNA: TGCGCCAGCAGCCAAGAAGGGTATAGCACAGATACGCAGTATTTT. Translating it yields CASSQEGYSTDTQYF. This chain uses TRBV4-1 with TRBJ2-3, with no clear D. Germline V gene data show CDR1 as MGHRA and CDR2 as YSYEKL. The CDR3 totals 15 residues. Trimming stripped 0 bases from V and 0 bases from J, with 7 bases between.

On this clonotype: The junction does not match germline at one end; this may be a read error. The J gene is TRBJ1-5, the V gene TRBV6-5; D ambiguous. The CDR3 is 15 residues long. Per germline, CDR1 MNHEY and CDR2 SVGAGI. The CDR3 bases are TGTGCCGGCAGTCAGTCCGGGAAGAGCAATCAGGCCCAGCATTTT. It specifies CAGSQSGKSNQAQHF.

The chain joins TRBV29-1 to TRBJ2-5, with 7 bases fitting TRBD1. This CDR3 is built from 13 residues. Germline V CDR1 and CDR2: SQVTM, ANQGSEA. V shed 6 bases and J 2 bases; nucleotides not matched to a gene: 6. The CDR3 sequence is CSVRKGAQETQYF. The CDR3 DNA sequence: TGCAGCGTGAGGAAGGGGGCTCAAGAGACCCAGTACTTC.

The gene calls are TRBV5-1 and TRBJ2-3, with TRBD1 matching over 9 bases. Germline-derived CDR1 and CDR2 are SGHRS and YFSETQ. The CDR3 consists of 14 residues. Trimming at V came to 3 bases and at J to 2 bases, leaving 1 base not matched to a gene. The CDR3 protein is CASSWTGVTDTQYF. In nucleotides, the CDR3 is TGCGCCAGCAGCTGGACAGGGGTCACAGATACGCAGTATTTT.

The chain carries TRBV27 and TRBJ2-7; the D is unclear. The CDR3 consists of 15 residues. The germline V gene has CDR1 MNHEY and CDR2 SMNVEV (reference sequence). Trimming took 6 bases from V and 2 from J, leaving 17 bases between them. In DNA form, the CDR3 reads TGTGCCAGCAGCCTAACATCTCTACCTCCCTACGAGCAGTACTTC. Translated: CASSLTSLPPYEQYF.

The chain carries TRBV5-4 and TRBJ2-5; TRBD2 might be the D (5 bases). Gene TRBJ2-7 matches the end of the DNA better, so the J call may be wrong. This CDR3 has 14 amino acids. The V gene's germline CDR1 is SGHNT and CDR2 YYREEE (reference sequence). CDR3 in amino acids: CASSQRRGTGEQYF. The CDR3 DNA follows: TGTGCCAGCAGCCAAAGACGGGGTACGGGCGAGCAGTACTTC.

Only a few counts were recorded for this clonotype. A clone one base away is much larger, so this may be a read error. The chain carries TRBV6-6 and TRBJ2-4; TRBD1 is a possible D gene (5 bases). The J call may be in error: the DNA end matches TRBJ2-7 better. The germline CDR1 and CDR2 sequences are MNHNY and SVGAGI (reference sequence). CDR3 length equals 12 residues. CDR3 sequence reads: CASSPRVYEQYF. For the CDR3, the DNA is TGTGCCAGCAGTCCCAGGGTCTACGAGCAGTACTTC.